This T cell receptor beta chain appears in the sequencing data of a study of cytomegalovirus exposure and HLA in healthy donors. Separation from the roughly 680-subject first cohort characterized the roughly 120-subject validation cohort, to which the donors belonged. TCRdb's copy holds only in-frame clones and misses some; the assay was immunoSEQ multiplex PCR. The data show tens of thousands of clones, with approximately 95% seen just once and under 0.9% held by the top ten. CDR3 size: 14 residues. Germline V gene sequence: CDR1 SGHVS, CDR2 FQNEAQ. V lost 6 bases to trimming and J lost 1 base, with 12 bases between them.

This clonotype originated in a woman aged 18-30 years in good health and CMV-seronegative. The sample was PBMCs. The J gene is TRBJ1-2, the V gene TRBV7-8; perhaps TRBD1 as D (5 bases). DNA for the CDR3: TGTGCCAGCAGTCAGGGAAGAGTTAACTATGGCTACACCTTC. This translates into CASSQGRVNYGYTF.